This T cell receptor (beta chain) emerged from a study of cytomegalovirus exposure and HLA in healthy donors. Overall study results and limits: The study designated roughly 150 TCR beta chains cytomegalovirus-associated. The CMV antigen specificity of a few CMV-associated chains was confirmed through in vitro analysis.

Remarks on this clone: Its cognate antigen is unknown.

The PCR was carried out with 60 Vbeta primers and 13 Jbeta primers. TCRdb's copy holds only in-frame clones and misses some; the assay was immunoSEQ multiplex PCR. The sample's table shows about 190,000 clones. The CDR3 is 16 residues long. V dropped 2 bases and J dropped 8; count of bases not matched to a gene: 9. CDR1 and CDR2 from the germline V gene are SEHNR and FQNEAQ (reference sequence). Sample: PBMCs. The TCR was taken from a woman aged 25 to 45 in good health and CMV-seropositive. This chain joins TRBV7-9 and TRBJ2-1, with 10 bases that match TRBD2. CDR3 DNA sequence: TGTGCCAGCAGCTTACGGCTAAGCGGGGGGGGAGATGAGCAGTTCTTC. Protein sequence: CASSLRLSGGGDEQFF.